This T cell receptor (beta chain) was recovered during a study of T cells after posttransplantation cyclophosphamide. On this clone: What it binds is not known.

Points from the study as a whole: Tissue-infiltrating T cells from skin or gut overlapped little with blood T cells. TRB clonality was highly associated with recipient CMV seropositivity and reactivation. Donor CD8+ memory clones often dominated recipient blood repertoires at later times.

Cells defined as naive were viable CD3+CD4+ or CD3+CD8+ and CCR7+CD45RA+CD45RO-CD95-CD27+CD28+. Peripheral blood was collected from the related graft donor on the marrow donation day. Generated by immunoSEQ multiplex PCR, the TCRdb table keeps only in-frame clones and is missing some. The table lists approximately 28,000 clones, about 89% of them singletons, with approximately 0.25% in the top ten. J lost 11 bases, V lost 0 bases, and 5 bases had no gene match. This CDR3 is built from 14 residues. CDR1 and CDR2 from the germline V gene are MGHRA and YSYEKL. This chain joins TRBV4-1 and TRBJ1-4; 8 bases align to TRBD1. This clonotype originated in a woman aged 55-70 years in good health, CMV-negative, and a related stem cell transplant donor. The sequencing input was naive CD4+ T cells sorted from PBMCs. The DNA of the CDR3 is TGCGCCAGCAGCCAAGAAGACCGGACAGGGAAACTGTTTTTT. It is translated as CASSQEDRTGKLFF.